This T cell receptor beta chain is from a study of beta chain features in type 1 diabetes. A few counts support this clone. The antigen is not known. General study findings and limits: In all four CD4+ subsets, TCRB CDR3 length was significantly, moderately reduced in type 1 diabetes. Patients showed naive, central memory and Treg TCRB repertoires that appeared more similar than those of healthy donors.

Germline assignment: CDR1 SEHNR and CDR2 FQNEAQ (reference sequence). This CDR3 is 15 amino acids long. Trimming removed 0 bases from V and 3 bases from J, with 11 bases in between. The isolated RNA, all of it, was reverse transcribed, so expressed TCRB transcripts were what got sequenced. Method: immunoSEQ multiplex PCR; TCRdb's copy keeps in-frame clones and lacks some. The sample includes some 360,000 clones, 9.5% to 10% of them seen just once. The chain joins TRBV7-9 to TRBJ1-2; D ambiguous. Sequencing input: central memory CD4+ T cells from blood. This receptor was taken from a young man with type 1 diabetes. The CDR3 DNA reads TGTGCCAGCAGCTTAGCATCAAGGGTGGACTATGGCTACACCTTC. This sequence encodes CASSLASRVDYGYTF.